This T cell receptor (beta chain) was captured by sequencing in a study of OX40 agonist ivuxolimab in advanced cancers. Study background: Patients were treated with intravenous ivuxolimab, dosed at 0.01 to 10 mg/kg and infused every 2 weeks. Eligibility admitted prior anti-PD-1, anti-PD-L1 or anti-CTLA-4 therapy; 35% to 40% had some.

Profiled with immunoSEQ multiplex PCR; TCRdb holds only in-frame clones, not every one. The table shows 90,000 to 150,000 clones, with 80% to 90% occurring only once. Study-wide results and caveats: People who partly responded at 0.1-3.0 mg/kg had some of the least clonal expansion seen.

This CDR3 spans 15 amino acids. Germline lookup yields CDR1 MNHEY and CDR2 SVGAGI. Germline trimming cut 5 bases from V and 6 bases from J; bases unmatched to any gene: 5. Worth noting for this clone: Its antigen is as yet unknown.

The V call is TRBV6-5, the J call TRBJ1-5; 12 nucleotides match TRBD1. The source material was CD4+ or CD8+ T cells sorted from blood, sampled in a trial of the OX40 agonist ivuxolimab. The sequence was collected from an adult with an advanced solid tumor such as melanoma, head and neck, liver or kidney cancer. The DNA for the CDR3 is TGTGCCAGCAGTACGGGGACAGGGGGCAGTCAGCCCCAGCATTTT. It is translated as CASSTGTGGSQPQHF.